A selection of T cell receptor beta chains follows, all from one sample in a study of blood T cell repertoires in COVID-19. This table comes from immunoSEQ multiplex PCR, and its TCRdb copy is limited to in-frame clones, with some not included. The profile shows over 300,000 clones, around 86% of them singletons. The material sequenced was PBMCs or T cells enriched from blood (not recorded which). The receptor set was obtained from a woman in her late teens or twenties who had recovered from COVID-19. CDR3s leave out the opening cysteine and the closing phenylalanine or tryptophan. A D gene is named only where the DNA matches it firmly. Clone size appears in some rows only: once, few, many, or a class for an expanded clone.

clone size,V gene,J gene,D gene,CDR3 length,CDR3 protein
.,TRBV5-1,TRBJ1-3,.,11,ASSWGEGNTIY
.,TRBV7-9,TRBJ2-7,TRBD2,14,ASSPTTSGGAYEQY
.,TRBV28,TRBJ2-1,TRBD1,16,ASSLGGTGLPNSNEQF
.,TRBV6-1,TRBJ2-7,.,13,ASSEMVGGFYEQY
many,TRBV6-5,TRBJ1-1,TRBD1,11,ASSDRGQGKAF
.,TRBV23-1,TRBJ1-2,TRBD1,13,ASSQPWTGGNGYT
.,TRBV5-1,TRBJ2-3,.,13,ASSAGQQWADTQY
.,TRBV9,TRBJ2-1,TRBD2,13,ASSSSGSSYNEQF
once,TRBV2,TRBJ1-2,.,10,ASSTGGYGYT
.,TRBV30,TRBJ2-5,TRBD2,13,AYATSGSRGGTQY
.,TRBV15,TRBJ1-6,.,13,ATSRDRGSNSPLH
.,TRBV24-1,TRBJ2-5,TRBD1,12,ATSDSDRDGTQY
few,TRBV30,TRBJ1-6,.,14,AWRRFGSTNNSPLH
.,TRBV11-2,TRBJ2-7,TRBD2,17,ASSLGGLAGGPGSYEQY
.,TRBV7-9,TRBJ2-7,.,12,ASTPGGGYHEQY
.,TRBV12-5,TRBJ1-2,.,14,ASGLVPLRGEEGYT
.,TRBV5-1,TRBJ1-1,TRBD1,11,ASSFGDSTEAF
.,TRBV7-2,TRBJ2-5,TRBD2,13,ASSLWLAGKETQY
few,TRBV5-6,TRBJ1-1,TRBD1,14,ASSLGTGILNTEAF
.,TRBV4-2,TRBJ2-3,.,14,ASSQVTAETTDTQY
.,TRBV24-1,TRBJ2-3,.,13,ATSESGTPMDTQY
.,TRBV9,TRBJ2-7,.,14,ASSVALTASSYEQY
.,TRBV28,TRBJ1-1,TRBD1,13,ASSFGQGMNTEAF
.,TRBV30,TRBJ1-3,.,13,AWSGGDRSGNTIY
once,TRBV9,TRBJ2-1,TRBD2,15,ASSVDHSGSSNNEQF
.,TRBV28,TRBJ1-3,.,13,ASVIGGGSGNTIY
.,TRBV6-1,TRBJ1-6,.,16,ASSEVILTEVDSSPLH
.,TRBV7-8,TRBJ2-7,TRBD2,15,ASSLDETSGTLYEQY
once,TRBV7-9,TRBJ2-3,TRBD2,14,ASRSIPGLAGTAQY
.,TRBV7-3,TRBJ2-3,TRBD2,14,ASSSNLAGSTDTQY
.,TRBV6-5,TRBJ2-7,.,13,ASRVTKAAAYEQY
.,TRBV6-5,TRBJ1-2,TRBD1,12,ASSYSGGTDGYT
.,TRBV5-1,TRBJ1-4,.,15,ASSLEGRLATNEKLF
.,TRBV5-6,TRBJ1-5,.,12,ASSLTGSPEAQH
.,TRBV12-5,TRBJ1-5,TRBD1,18,ASGLVLTGGDLLENQPQH
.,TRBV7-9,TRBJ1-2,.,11,ASSLDGNYGYT
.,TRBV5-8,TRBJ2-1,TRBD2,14,ASSPGTSGKYNEQF